This T cell receptor (beta chain) is drawn from a study of low-dose radiotherapy and immunotherapy resistance in tumors. Overall study: Fractions of 0.5 Gy went to Cohort 1 every 2 weeks, totaling 6.5 Gy.

cDNA synthesis used a TRAV/TRBV-specific primer set for both chains. TCRs were amplified for approximately 21 PCR cycles with a constant-region primer and V-primer adapter. TCRdb independently ran MiXCR on the reads; one entry per CDR3 protein. This table has fewer than 20,000 distinct CDR3 sequences, around 72% appearing once. This clonotype was counted a single time. The donors' regimen was nivolumab, ipilimumab, aspirin, low-dose cyclophosphamide and low-dose radiotherapy. The patients who were eligible all carried advanced solid tumors that lacked tumor-infiltrating lymphocytes, meaning the tumors were TIL-negative. CDR1 is LNHDA, CDR2 SQIVND, per germline (reference sequence). CDR3 length: 13 residues. Trimming pared 3 bases from V and 1 base from J, leaving 6 bases between.

This chain links TRBV19 with TRBJ2-5, with no clear D. The sequence was obtained from a human donor with advanced metastatic prostate, ovarian, gallbladder or colorectal cancer (not recorded which). This table probably holds off-target reads from a library built for another chain. The CDR3, as DNA: TGTGCCAGTAGTATTACGGGCCAAGAGACCCAGTACTTC. Amino acids: CASSITGQETQYF. The variable domain in full, with the rest retrieved from reference TRBV19 and TRBJ2-5, is DGGITQSPKYLFRKEGQNVTLSCEQNLNHDAMYWYRQDPGQGLRLIYYSQIVNDFQKGDIAEGYSVSREKKESFPLTVTSAQKNPTAFYLCASSITGQETQYFGPGTRLLVL.